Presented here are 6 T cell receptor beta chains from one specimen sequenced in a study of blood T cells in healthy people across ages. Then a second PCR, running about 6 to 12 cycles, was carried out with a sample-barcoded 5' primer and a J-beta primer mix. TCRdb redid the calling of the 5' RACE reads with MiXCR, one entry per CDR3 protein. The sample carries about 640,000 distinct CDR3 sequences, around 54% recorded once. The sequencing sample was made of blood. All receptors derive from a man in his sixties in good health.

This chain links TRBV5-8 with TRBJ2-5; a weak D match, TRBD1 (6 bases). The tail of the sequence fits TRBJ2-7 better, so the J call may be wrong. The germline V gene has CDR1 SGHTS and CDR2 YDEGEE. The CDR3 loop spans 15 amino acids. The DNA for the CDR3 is TGTGCCAGCAGCTTGGTCCAGGGGAGTAGGTACGAGCAGTACTTC. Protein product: CASSLVQGSRYEQYF.

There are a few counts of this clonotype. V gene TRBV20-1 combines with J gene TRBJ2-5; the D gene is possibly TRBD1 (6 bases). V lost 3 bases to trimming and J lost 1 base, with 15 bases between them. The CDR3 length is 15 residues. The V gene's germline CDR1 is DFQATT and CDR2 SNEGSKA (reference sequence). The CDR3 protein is CSASFPGTSQETQYF. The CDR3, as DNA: TGCAGTGCTAGTTTCCCGGGGACAAGCCAAGAGACCCAGTACTTC.

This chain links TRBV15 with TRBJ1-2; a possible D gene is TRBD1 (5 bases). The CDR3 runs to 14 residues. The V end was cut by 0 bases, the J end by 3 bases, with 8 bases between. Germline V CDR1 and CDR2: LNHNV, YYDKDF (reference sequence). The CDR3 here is CATSREGVYYGYTF. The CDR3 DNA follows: TGTGCCACCAGCAGAGAAGGGGTCTACTATGGCTACACCTTC. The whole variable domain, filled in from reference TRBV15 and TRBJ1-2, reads DAMVIQNPRYQVTQFGKPVTLSCSQTLNHNVMYWYQQKSSQAPKLLFHYYDKDFNNEADTPDNFQSRRPNTSFCFLDIRSPGLGDTAMYLCATSREGVYYGYTFGSGTRLTVV.

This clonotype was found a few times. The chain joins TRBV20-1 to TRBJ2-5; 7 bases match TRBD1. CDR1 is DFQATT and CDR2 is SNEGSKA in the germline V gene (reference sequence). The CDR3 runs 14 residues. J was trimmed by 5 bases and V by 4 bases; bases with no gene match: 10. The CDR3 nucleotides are TGCAGTGCTAACGACAGGGTCTGGGCGGAGACCCAGTACTTC. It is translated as CSANDRVWAETQYF.

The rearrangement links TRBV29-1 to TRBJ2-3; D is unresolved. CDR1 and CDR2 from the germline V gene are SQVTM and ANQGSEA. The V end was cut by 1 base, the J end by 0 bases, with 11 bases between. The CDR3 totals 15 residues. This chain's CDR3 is CSVEGGPISTDTQYF. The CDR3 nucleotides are TGCAGCGTTGAAGGGGGTCCTATTAGCACAGATACGCAGTATTTT.

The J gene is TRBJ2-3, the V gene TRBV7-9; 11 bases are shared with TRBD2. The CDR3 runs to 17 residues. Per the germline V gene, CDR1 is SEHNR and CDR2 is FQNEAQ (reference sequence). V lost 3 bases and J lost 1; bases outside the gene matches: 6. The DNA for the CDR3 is TGTGCCAGCAGCTTGGTAGCGGGGGGGCTACGCACAGATACGCAGTATTTT. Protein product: CASSLVAGGLRTDTQYF. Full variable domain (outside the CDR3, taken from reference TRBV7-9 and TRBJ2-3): DTGVSQNPRHKITKRGQNVTFRCDPISEHNRLYWYRQTLGQGPEFLTYFQNEAQLEKSRLLSDRFSAERPKGSFSTLEIQRTEQGDSAMYLCASSLVAGGLRTDTQYFGPGTRLTVL.